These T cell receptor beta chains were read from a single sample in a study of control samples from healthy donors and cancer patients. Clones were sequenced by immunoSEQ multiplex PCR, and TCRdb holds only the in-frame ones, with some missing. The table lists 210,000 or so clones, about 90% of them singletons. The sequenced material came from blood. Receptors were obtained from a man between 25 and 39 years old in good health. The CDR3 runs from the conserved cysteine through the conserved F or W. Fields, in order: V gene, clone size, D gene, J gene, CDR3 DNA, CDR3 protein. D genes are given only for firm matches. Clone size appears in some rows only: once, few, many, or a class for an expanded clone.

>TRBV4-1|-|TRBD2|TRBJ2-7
TGCGCCAGCAGGGGGCTAGCGGGGTCTAAAGAGCAGTACTTC
CASRGLAGSKEQYF
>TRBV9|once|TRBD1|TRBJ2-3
TGTGCCAGCAGCGCGGCCTACCCGGGACAGGGCGATACGCAGTATTTT
CASSAAYPGQGDTQYF
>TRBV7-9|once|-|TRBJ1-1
TGTGCCAGCCACAGGAGGGGGGTTTTT
CASHRRGVF
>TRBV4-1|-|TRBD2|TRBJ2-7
TGCGCCAGCAGCCAGGTAGCGGGGGGGTGGGAGCAGTACTTC
CASSQVAGGWEQYF
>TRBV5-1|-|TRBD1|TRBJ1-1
TGCGCCAGCAGCCTATACACCGACAGGGGGGCTTTCTTT
CASSLYTDRGAFF
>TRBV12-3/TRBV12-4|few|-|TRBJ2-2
TGTGCCAGCAGTCCCGGGCCCGGGGGGGAGCTGTTTTTT
CASSPGPGGELFF
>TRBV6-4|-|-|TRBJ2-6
TGTGCCAGCAGTAAGGGGCGCATCACATCGTCTGGGGCCAACGTCCTGACTTTC
CASSKGRITSSGANVLTF
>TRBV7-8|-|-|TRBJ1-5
TGTGCCAGCAGCCAAACCTTAGGTCAGCCCCAGCATTTT
CASSQTLGQPQHF
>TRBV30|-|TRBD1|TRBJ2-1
TGTGCCTGGAGGGGGACAGGGGGCACCGATGAGCAGTTCTTC
CAWRGTGGTDEQFF
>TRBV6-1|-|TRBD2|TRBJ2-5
TGTGCCAGCAGTTGGGGACTAGCGGACCAAGAGACCCAGTACTTC
CASSWGLADQETQYF
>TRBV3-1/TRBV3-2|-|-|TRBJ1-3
TGTGCCAGCAGCCGAGCCGACAGGACCTCTGGAAACACCATATATTTT
CASSRADRTSGNTIYF
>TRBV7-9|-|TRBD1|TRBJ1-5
TGTGCCAGCAGCTTAGAGGGGGCCGGTCAGCCCCAGCATTTT
CASSLEGAGQPQHF
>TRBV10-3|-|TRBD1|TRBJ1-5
TGTGCCATCAGTGAGACAGGGGACTTTAGCAATCAGCCCCAGCATTTT
CAISETGDFSNQPQHF
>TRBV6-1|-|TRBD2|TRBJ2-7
TGTGCCAGCAGTGAGGCAGGGAGGGACTACGAGCAGTACTTC
CASSEAGRDYEQYF
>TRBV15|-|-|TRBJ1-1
TGTGCCACCAGCAGAGATCCGGACGGGAACACTGAAGCTTTCTTT
CATSRDPDGNTEAFF
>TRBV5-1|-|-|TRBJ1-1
TGCGCCAGCAGCTTGAGCCCGGGACGGCAAATGAACACTGAAGCTTTCTTT
CASSLSPGRQMNTEAFF
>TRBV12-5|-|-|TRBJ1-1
TGTGCTAGTGCCCCCTCAGGGAAGGGCAGGGTCACTGAAGCTTTCTTT
CASAPSGKGRVTEAFF
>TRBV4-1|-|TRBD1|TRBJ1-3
TGCGCCAGCAGCCAAAGACAGGGGGCCCCTGGAAACACCATATATTTT
CASSQRQGAPGNTIYF
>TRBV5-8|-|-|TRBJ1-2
TGTGCCAGCAGCTTGTTTGGGGGGAGCCTAGATGGCTACACCTTC
CASSLFGGSLDGYTF
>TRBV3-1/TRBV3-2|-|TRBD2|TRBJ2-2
TGTGCCAGCAGCCCTAGCGGGGGGGCCCGGGAGCTGTTTTTT
CASSPSGGARELFF
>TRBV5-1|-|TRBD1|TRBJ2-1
TGCGCCAGCAGCGACCCGGGACAGGGTTTGAATGAGCAGTTCTTC
CASSDPGQGLNEQFF
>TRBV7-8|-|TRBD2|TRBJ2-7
TGTGCCAGCAGCTTACTAGCGGGTTCCCACTACGAGCAGTACTTC
CASSLLAGSHYEQYF
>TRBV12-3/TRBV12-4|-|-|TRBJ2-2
TGTGCCACCGGACGGGCCACCGGGGAGCTGTTTTTT
CATGRATGELFF
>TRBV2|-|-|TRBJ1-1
TGTGCCAGCAAGGGTACCTTGGCGGAGAACACTGAAGCTTTCTTT
CASKGTLAENTEAFF
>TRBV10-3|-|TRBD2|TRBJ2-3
TGTGCCATCAGTGTTAGCGGGGGGGTAATAGATACGCAGTATTTT
CAISVSGGVIDTQYF
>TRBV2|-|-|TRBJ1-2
TGTGCCAGCAGTACAGCGGGCTATGGCTACACCTTC
CASSTAGYGYTF
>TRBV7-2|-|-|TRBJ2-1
TGTGCCAGCAGCTTAGGAGATTACAATGAGCAGTTCTTC
CASSLGDYNEQFF
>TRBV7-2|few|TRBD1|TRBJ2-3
TGTGCCAGCAGCCGGGACAGCAGCACAGATACGCAGTATTTT
CASSRDSSTDTQYF
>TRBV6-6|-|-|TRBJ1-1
TGTGCCAGCAGTACTAGGACGGCAAACACTGAAGCTTTCTTT
CASSTRTANTEAFF
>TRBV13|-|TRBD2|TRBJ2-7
TGTGCCAGCAGCTTAGGCCTAGCGGGGGGGGACTACGAGCAGTACTTC
CASSLGLAGGDYEQYF
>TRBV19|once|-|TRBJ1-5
TGTGCCAGTCAGGAACAGTTCAATCAGCCCCAGCATTTT
CASQEQFNQPQHF
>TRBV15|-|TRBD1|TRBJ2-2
TGTGCCACCAGCAGAAGGACAGGGAACACCGGGGAGCTGTTTTTT
CATSRRTGNTGELFF
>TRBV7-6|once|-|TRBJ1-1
TGTGCCAGCAGCCCGGGACCGGACAGGAACACTGAAGCTTTCTTT
CASSPGPDRNTEAFF
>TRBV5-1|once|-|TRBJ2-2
TGCGCCAGCAGCGGGGACATCGGGTCTAACACCGGGGAGCTGTTTTTT
CASSGDIGSNTGELFF
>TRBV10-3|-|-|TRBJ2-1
TGTGCCATCAGTGAGGCAACGGGGATCAATGAGCAGTTCTTC
CAISEATGINEQFF
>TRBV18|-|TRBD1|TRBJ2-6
TGTGCCAGCTCACCACCAGGGGGCGCTGGGGCCAACGTCCTGACTTTC
CASSPPGGAGANVLTF
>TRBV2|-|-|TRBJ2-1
TGTGCCAGCAGTGATGGGTTCCTACCCGGGGAGCAGTTCTTC
CASSDGFLPGEQFF
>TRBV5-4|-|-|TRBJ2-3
TGTGCCAGCAGCTTGGCCCTCAGTTTGGGCACAGATACGCAGTATTTT
CASSLALSLGTDTQYF
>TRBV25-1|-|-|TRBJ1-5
TGTGCCAGCAGTCCCACGGGGAGGAATCAGCCCCAGCATTTT
CASSPTGRNQPQHF
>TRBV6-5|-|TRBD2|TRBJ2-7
TGTGCCAGCAGTTATAGACTAGCCGACGAGCAGTACTTC
CASSYRLADEQYF
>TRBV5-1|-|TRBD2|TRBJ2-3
TGCGCCACGGGTAGCGGGGGAGGCACAGATACGCAGTATTTT
CATGSGGGTDTQYF
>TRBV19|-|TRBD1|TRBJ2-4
TGTGCCAGTAGTAGGGACAGGGTAGACATTCAGTACTTC
CASSRDRVDIQYF
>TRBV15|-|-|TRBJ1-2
TGTGCCACCAGCAGCAGCTACGAGGGGGGCTACACCTTC
CATSSSYEGGYTF
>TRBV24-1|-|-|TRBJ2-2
TGTGCCACCAGTGATGAGAAGACCGGGGAGCTGTTTTTT
CATSDEKTGELFF
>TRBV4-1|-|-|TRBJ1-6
TGCGCCAGCAGCCAAATTCAGGGTTGGAATTCACCCCTCCACTTT
CASSQIQGWNSPLHF
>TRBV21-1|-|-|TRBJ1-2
TGTGCCAGCTCCTGGACAGGGCGAAACTATGGCTACACCTTC
CASSWTGRNYGYTF
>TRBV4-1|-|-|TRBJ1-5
TGCGCCAGCAGCCAAGGGCAAGACAGTTTTAGCAATCAGCCCCAGCATTTT
CASSQGQDSFSNQPQHF
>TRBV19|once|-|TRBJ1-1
TGTGCCAGTAGTAACCGGGGCAGACCCTTGAGTCCTGAAGCTTTCTTT
CASSNRGRPLSPEAFF
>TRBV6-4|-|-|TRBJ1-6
TGTGCCAGCAGTTCTACAGGCTCCTATAATTCACCCCTCCACTTT
CASSSTGSYNSPLHF
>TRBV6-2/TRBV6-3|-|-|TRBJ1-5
TGTGCCAGCAGCCCTACAGGGCTTTATAGCAATCAGCCCCAGCATTTT
CASSPTGLYSNQPQHF
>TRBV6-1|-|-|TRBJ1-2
TGTGCCAGCAGTGAAGTACCCTATGGCTACACCTTC
CASSEVPYGYTF
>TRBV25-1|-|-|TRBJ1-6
TGTGCCACCACTGGGGGCTCCTATAATTCACCCCTCCACTTT
CATTGGSYNSPLHF
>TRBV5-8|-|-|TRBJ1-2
TGTGCCAGCAGCTTATCTATAAGCTATGGCTACACCTTC
CASSLSISYGYTF
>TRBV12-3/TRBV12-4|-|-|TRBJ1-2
TGTGCCAGCAGTTTACTAAGTATGGGCTACACCTTC
CASSLLSMGYTF
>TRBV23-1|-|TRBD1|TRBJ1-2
TGCGCCAGCAGTCACCAGACAGGGGCGGGCTACACCTTC
CASSHQTGAGYTF